Below are 9 T cell receptor beta chains sequenced from a single sample in a study of cytomegalovirus exposure and HLA in healthy donors. PCR involved 60 Vbeta and 13 Jbeta primers. Repertoires were generated with immunoSEQ multiplex PCR, while TCRdb's copy carries only in-frame clones and drops some. The table records about 180,000 clones, more than 70% of them present only once. The sample was PBMCs. These receptors all come from a man aged 30-40 years in good health and CMV-seronegative.

The gene calls are TRBV9 and TRBJ2-5, with 10 positions matching TRBD2. J gave up 2 bases and V 4 bases, and 11 bases lay outside the gene matches. The CDR3 is 17 amino acids. Germline V gene lookup returns CDR1 SGDLS and CDR2 YYNGEE. CDR3 coding DNA: TGTGCCAGCAGCCGACGCGGGGCTAGCGGGGGACAAGAGACCCAGTACTTC. The encoded protein is CASSRRGASGGQETQYF.

The chain joins TRBV29-1 to TRBJ2-7; possible D gene TRBD1, 5 bases. Looked up from germline, CDR1 is SQVTM and CDR2 is ANQGSEA. The CDR3 covers 13 residues. V was shortened by 1 base and J by 2 bases, with 9 bases between the two germline ends. The DNA for the CDR3 is TGCAGCGTTGAAGGGACATTACCCTACGAGCAGTACTTC. It specifies CSVEGTLPYEQYF.

This clone was picked up one time. The rearrangement links TRBV7-6 to TRBJ2-3, with D possibly TRBD2 on 7 matching bases. This CDR3 is 17 amino acids long. The germline gives CDR1 SGHVS, CDR2 FNYEAQ. Between the trimmed V and J ends, which lost 3 bases and 1 base, there was a span of 17 bases. CDR3 region: CASSLRNAGAGTDTQYF. The CDR3 DNA is TGTGCCAGCAGCTTGAGAAACGCGGGGGCCGGCACAGATACGCAGTATTTT.

J is TRBJ1-1 and V is TRBV2, with a weak D call TRBD1 (6 bases). The CDR3 extends over 15 amino acids. From germline, CDR1 is SNHLY and CDR2 FYNNEI. The V and J ends lost 6 bases and 2 bases respectively, with 16 bases between them. DNA for the CDR3: TGTGCCAGCAGACCTGGGCGGGGGGCCAACACTGAAGCTTTCTTT. It specifies CASRPGRGANTEAFF. Complete variable domain (other parts from reference TRBV2 and TRBJ1-1): EPEVTQTPSHQVTQMGQEVILRCVPISNHLYFYWYRQILGQKVEFLVSFYNNEISEKSEIFDDQFSVERPDGSNFTLKIRSTKLEDSAMYFCASRPGRGANTEAFFGQGTRLTVV.

V usage is TRBV9 and J usage is TRBJ2-7, with unresolved D. The CDR3 spans 12 residues. The V gene's germline CDR1 is SGDLS and CDR2 YYNGEE. Trimming pared 4 bases from V and 5 bases from J, leaving 10 bases between. The CDR3 nucleotides read TGTGCCAGCAGCCCCGACTCGGACGAGCAGTACTTC. Translated, it gives CASSPDSDEQYF.

This chain's CDR3 is CASSLGGLYEQYF. In DNA form, the CDR3 reads TGTGCCAGCAGCTTAGGTGGCCTCTACGAGCAGTACTTC. The chain employs TRBV13 and TRBJ2-7, with D unclear. This CDR3 is built from 13 residues. Germline CDR1 PRHDT, CDR2 FYEKMQ (reference sequence). With 0 bases removed from V and 3 bases from J, the gap between germline ends came to 6 bases.

The chain links TRBV5-1 to TRBJ2-7, with D perhaps TRBD1 (5 bases). The V and J ends lost 4 bases and 2 bases respectively, with 10 bases between them. The CDR3 is 13 amino acids. The germline V gene encodes CDR1 SGHRS and CDR2 YFSETQ. The CDR3: CASSPGQPYEQYF. The CDR3 DNA reads TGCGCCAGCAGCCCAGGGCAGCCCTACGAGCAGTACTTC.

This clone has only one observation. This sequence joins TRBV6-6 and TRBJ2-7; 9 bases are a match to TRBD1. The germline CDR1 and CDR2 sequences are MNHNY and SVGAGI (reference sequence). V gave up 6 bases and J gave up 0 bases; unmatched junction bases: 9. The CDR3 consists of 16 residues. Here the CDR3 DNA reads TGTGCCAGCAGCCGCAACCGACAGGGGGGCTCCTACGAGCAGTACTTC. This sequence encodes CASSRNRQGGSYEQYF.

The chain is built from TRBV10-3 and TRBJ2-1; possible D gene TRBD1, 5 bases. CDR3 length equals 14 residues. CDR1 and CDR2 (germline): ENHRY, SYGVKD. The germline V and J ends were trimmed by 5 bases and 7 bases, with 15 bases remaining between them. The CDR3 sequence is CAISITTEPNEQFF. Written as DNA, the CDR3 is TGTGCCATCAGTATTACGACAGAACCGAATGAGCAGTTCTTC.